This TCR beta chain was retrieved from a study of blood T cell repertoires in COVID-19 (dated by TCRdb to 2018 to 2020). A note on the overall study: Samples from collaborators originated in the United States, Italy and Spain and spanned both the acute and convalescent phases of COVID-19. The prospective study material was composed of cDNA or gDNA derived from T cells, B-cell-depleted T cells, or PBMCs. Samples came from the ongoing ImmuneRACE study (first 160 participants) plus 1,254 subjects from 6 global collaborators. HLA class I and class II types, where available, came from metadata supplied by the sample provider rather than from assay-based typing. Nearly every sample came with metadata listing a de-identified subject ID, COVID-19 status, age in years and sex. Subjects who had been exposed to COVID-19, were actively infected with it, or had recovered from it provided the deeply sampled blood TCRbeta repertoires that made up the dataset. The repertoires were released in a freely available public database intended as a resource for research on the immune response to SARS-CoV-2.

Trimming takes 1 base from V and 1 base from J, and the germline ends sit 11 bases apart. Its CDR3 holds 15 amino acids, cysteine through phenylalanine. Here the CDR3 DNA is all that survives: 45 bases in frame from base 1. The immunoSEQ Assay, a bias-controlled multiplex PCR, was used to amplify TCRbeta CDR3 regions from genomic DNA. As for the authors' bioinformatics: Nucleated cell counts per sample were estimated from amplification of reference gene primers within the assay. To quantify the absolute abundance of each unique TCRbeta CDR3 rearrangement, sequence reads were collapsed and filtered. For each sample, productive Simpson clonality was calculated as the square root of Simpson's diversity index over productive rearrangements. Not all clones reach the TCRdb copy of this immuneACCESS table, which keeps in-frame sequences only. Checked studies attribute under half of the gap to unresolved V genes and leave the rest unexplained. V and J calls and clone size are copied from that table; D and trimming were computed from the DNA. The sample profile shows approximately 500,000 clones; roughly 88% of them were found once. Approximately 2.9% of the sample lies in the top ten.

General conclusions and limits of the study: How much clinical and demographic metadata was included differed by source and by participant, and the metadata was provided uncurated.

Whole blood was collected in K2EDTA tubes by collaborating institutions according to the institutions' own protocols. For TCRbeta analysis, collaborators shipped samples in one of three forms: frozen whole blood, isolated PBMCs, or DNA extracted from either of those sample types. Of note for this clone: This clone's antigen is unknown. Base qualities are not provided; no much larger clone lies one nucleotide away.

The sequenced sample consisted of peripheral blood. The source of this sequence is a human donor in a cohort sampled during active COVID-19. This chain is built from TRBV5-3 and TRBJ1-2, with the D segment identity uncertain. TRBV5-3 is an open reading frame, and its role is uncertain. CDR3 reads: CARSLSSRGNYGYTF. DNA sequence: TGTGCCAGAAGCTTGTCAAGTCGGGGTAACTATGGCTACACCTTC.